This T cell receptor beta chain was documented in a study of T cells after yellow fever vaccination. The germline V gene has CDR1 GTSNPN and CDR2 SVGIG (reference sequence). The CDR3 totals 14 residues. V lost 1 base and J 1 base, leaving 8 bases between the germline ends. They built TCR cDNA with 5'RACE template switching, a step that put in a universal primer site and UMIs. TCRdb reprocessed the 5' RACE reads with MiXCR, giving one entry per CDR3 protein. The repertoire holds some 500,000 distinct CDR3 sequences, with roughly 12% as singletons. The rearrangement joins TRBV30 to TRBJ2-4; D is perhaps TRBD2 (6 bases). The receptor was derived from a young man who received the YFV17D yellow fever vaccine. This specimen consisted of PBMCs, obtained on the day of the yellow fever booster vaccination. CDR3 sequence: CAWSGGLAKNIQYF. The CDR3 DNA reads as TGTGCCTGGAGTGGGGGACTGGCCAAAAACATTCAGTACTTC.